This TCR beta chain was identified during a study of T cell responses to AZD1222 COVID-19 vaccine. As for this clone: The antigen is unknown.

Study findings and constraints: Spike-specific TCR breadth and depth were elevated following two AZD1222 doses. The peak T cell response came first, and repertoires were sampled only after it. It should be noted that donors were predominantly white British and more often female, and clonal diversity was possibly underestimated. Baseline seropositivity characterized only a handful of AZD1222 recipients.

V dropped 7 bases and J dropped 1; count of bases not matched to a gene: 9. The CDR3 totals 16 residues. Germline assignment: CDR1 SNHLY and CDR2 FYNNEI. Sequencing used immunoSEQ multiplex PCR; TCRdb keeps in-frame clones, though not all of them. Of roughly 30,000 clones in the sample, about nine tenths are singletons; the top ten hold 1% to 1.5%. The source of this sequence is an adult in good health. The chain recombines TRBV2 with TRBJ2-3; 9 nucleotides agree with TRBD2. The sample here was peripheral blood, taken on day 0 of AZD1222 vaccination. CDR3 protein: CASTRLADGGTDTQYF. Written as DNA, the CDR3 is TGTGCCAGCACCCGACTAGCGGATGGGGGCACAGATACGCAGTATTTT.